This T cell receptor (beta chain) was sequenced during a study of spatial heterogeneity in lung cancer. As for the study in general: Available follow-up PBMC samples, collected a median of around 23 months post-resection, were sequenced.

Time point here: blood at routine non-recurrence follow-up after resection. Sequencing was performed on whole RNA extracted from tumor and nontumor lung tissue, or from frozen PBMC, and the material was left unsorted. TCRdb processed the 5' RACE reads anew with MiXCR; each CDR3 protein has one entry. This sample has 95,000 to 130,000 distinct CDR3 sequences; more than 9% occur once, and the top ten carry about 15%. Trimming removed 5 bases from V and 9 bases from J; junction bases left unmatched: 9. The CDR3 sequence is 13 residues long. The germline gives CDR1 SEHNR, CDR2 FQNEAQ (reference sequence).

The input for sequencing was PBMCs, taken at follow-up. The rearrangement uses TRBV7-9 and TRBJ2-7; 8 nucleotides line up with TRBD1. This sequence was found in a male donor with early-stage non-small cell lung cancer. DNA of the CDR3: TGTGCCAGCAGCCCCCCCGGACAGGGTACGCAGTACTTC. It codes for CASSPPGQGTQYF.